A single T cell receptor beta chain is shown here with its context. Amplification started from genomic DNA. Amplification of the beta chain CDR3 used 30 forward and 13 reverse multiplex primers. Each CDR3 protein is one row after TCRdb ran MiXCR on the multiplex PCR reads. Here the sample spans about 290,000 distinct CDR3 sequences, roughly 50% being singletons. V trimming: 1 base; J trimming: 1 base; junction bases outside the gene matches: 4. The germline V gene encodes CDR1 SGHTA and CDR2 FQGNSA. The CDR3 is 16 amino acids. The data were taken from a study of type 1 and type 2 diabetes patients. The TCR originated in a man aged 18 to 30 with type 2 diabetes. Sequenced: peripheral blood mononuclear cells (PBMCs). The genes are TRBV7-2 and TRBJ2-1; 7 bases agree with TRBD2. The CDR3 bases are TGTGCCAGCAGCTTAGGCGGGACTATGTCCTACAATGAGCAGTTCTTC. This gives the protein CASSLGGTMSYNEQFF.